These T cell receptor beta chains were read from a single sample in a study of T-cell memory formation after mild COVID-19. TCRdb re-derived calls from the 5' RACE reads in MiXCR, one entry per CDR3 protein. The data show under 550,000 distinct CDR3 sequences, about 18% seen once. Sequencing used PBMCs or a T cell subset sorted from them (not recorded which). These receptor sequences come from an adult woman who had mild COVID-19 (a few samples of this study predate the infection). Cell type and time point are not known. Both conserved end residues are part of each CDR3. The D gene is left open where the match is weak. The listing skips clone size in some rows; elsewhere it reads once, few, many or a size class.

CDR3 DNA: TGTGCCAGCAGCGTAGACGGACAGGGGCGGGAGACCCAGTACTTC; CDR3 protein: CASSVDGQGRETQYF; D gene: TRBD1; clone size: many; V gene: TRBV9; J gene: TRBJ2-5
CDR3 DNA: TGTGCCAGCACCTACAGGGGTGGCTACACCTTC; CDR3 protein: CASTYRGGYTF; D gene: TRBD1; clone size: few; V gene: TRBV28; J gene: TRBJ1-2
CDR3 DNA: TGCGGTGCTTGGATTGGTAGGGAGAACACTGAAGCTTTCTTT; CDR3 protein: CGAWIGRENTEAFF; D gene: -; clone size: -; V gene: TRBV20-1; J gene: TRBJ1-1
CDR3 DNA: TGCGCCAGCAGCCCATTGACAGGGGGGCGGAATGAGCAGTTCTTC; CDR3 protein: CASSPLTGGRNEQFF; D gene: TRBD1; clone size: few; V gene: TRBV4-1; J gene: TRBJ2-1
CDR3 DNA: TGTGCCAGCAGCCAGCGTGGGACAGGGAGGACTGAAGCTTTCTTT; CDR3 protein: CASSQRGTGRTEAFF; D gene: TRBD1; clone size: -; V gene: TRBV14; J gene: TRBJ1-1
CDR3 DNA: TGCGCCAGCAGCCAAGAGAGTCGGGGGCTATACAATGAGCAGTTCTTC; CDR3 protein: CASSQESRGLYNEQFF; D gene: -; clone size: few; V gene: TRBV4-3; J gene: TRBJ2-1
CDR3 DNA: TGCGCCAGGGGGACAGAGGGGAATCGCGAGCAGTACTTC; CDR3 protein: CARGTEGNREQYF; D gene: TRBD1; clone size: -; V gene: TRBV5-1; J gene: TRBJ2-7
CDR3 DNA: TGCAGTGCTAGAGATACTAGTAACCTCCTGGATACGCAGTATTTT; CDR3 protein: CSARDTSNLLDTQYF; D gene: -; clone size: few; V gene: TRBV20-1; J gene: TRBJ2-3
CDR3 DNA: TGCAGCGTTGGGGAGGCCGTTCCTGGGCGACACTATGGCTACACCTTC; CDR3 protein: CSVGEAVPGRHYGYTF; D gene: -; clone size: few; V gene: TRBV29-1; J gene: TRBJ1-2
CDR3 DNA: TGCGCCAGCAGCCCGGGGGCGCAGGGAGACTATGGCTACACCTTC; CDR3 protein: CASSPGAQGDYGYTF; D gene: -; clone size: few; V gene: TRBV5-1; J gene: TRBJ1-2
CDR3 DNA: TGTGCCATCAGTGAGTTCGGCAATTCACCCCTCCACTTT; CDR3 protein: CAISEFGNSPLHF; D gene: -; clone size: many; V gene: TRBV10-3; J gene: TRBJ1-6
CDR3 DNA: TGTGCCAGCAGCGTAGCCGTGGGCCCGGGCTATGGCTACACCTTC; CDR3 protein: CASSVAVGPGYGYTF; D gene: -; clone size: -; V gene: TRBV9; J gene: TRBJ1-2
CDR3 DNA: TGCGCCAGCAGCTTGGGACAGGGACCCACTGAAGCTTTCTTT; CDR3 protein: CASSLGQGPTEAFF; D gene: TRBD1; clone size: -; V gene: TRBV5-1; J gene: TRBJ1-1
CDR3 DNA: TGTGCCAGCAGCCCTATTCAGAACCCCTACAATGAGCAGTTCTTC; CDR3 protein: CASSPIQNPYNEQFF; D gene: -; clone size: few; V gene: TRBV11-3; J gene: TRBJ2-1
CDR3 DNA: TGCAGTGCTAGATCCCTAGCGGGAGCACGGGAGCAGTACTTC; CDR3 protein: CSARSLAGAREQYF; D gene: TRBD2; clone size: few; V gene: TRBV20-1; J gene: TRBJ2-7
CDR3 DNA: TGTGCCAGCAGTTCCTACAGGGGGCGGCAAGAGACCCAGTACTTC; CDR3 protein: CASSSYRGRQETQYF; D gene: TRBD1; clone size: once; V gene: TRBV12-3/TRBV12-4; J gene: TRBJ2-5
CDR3 DNA: TGTGCCAGCAGCTTAGGACAGGGGAGGCAGACCCAGTACTTC; CDR3 protein: CASSLGQGRQTQYF; D gene: TRBD1; clone size: many; V gene: TRBV7-2; J gene: TRBJ2-5
CDR3 DNA: TGTGCCAGCGGGGCCAGCTCTGGAAACACCATATATTTT; CDR3 protein: CASGASSGNTIYF; D gene: -; clone size: few; V gene: TRBV7-9; J gene: TRBJ1-3
CDR3 DNA: TGTGCCAGCAGCCCGCACTCGGACGAGCAGTACTTC; CDR3 protein: CASSPHSDEQYF; D gene: -; clone size: few; V gene: TRBV7-6; J gene: TRBJ2-7
CDR3 DNA: TGTGCCAGCAGCGTAGATGGAGGCCAAGAGACCCAGTACTTC; CDR3 protein: CASSVDGGQETQYF; D gene: -; clone size: few; V gene: TRBV9; J gene: TRBJ2-5
CDR3 DNA: TGTGCCAGCAGCTTAGCTGGGCGGACCGGGGAGCTGTTTTTT; CDR3 protein: CASSLAGRTGELFF; D gene: -; clone size: -; V gene: TRBV7-9; J gene: TRBJ2-2
CDR3 DNA: TGTGCCAGCAGCGTAGCGAGCAGGGCCGACTCCTACGAGCAGTACTTC; CDR3 protein: CASSVASRADSYEQYF; D gene: -; clone size: few; V gene: TRBV9; J gene: TRBJ2-7
CDR3 DNA: TGTGCCAGCTCACCACAGACAGGGGTGGCAGATACGCAGTATTTT; CDR3 protein: CASSPQTGVADTQYF; D gene: TRBD1; clone size: -; V gene: TRBV18; J gene: TRBJ2-3
CDR3 DNA: TGTGCCAGCAGCTTTTGGGGGCGCGAGGGGGGCCATTACGAGCAGTACTTC; CDR3 protein: CASSFWGREGGHYEQYF; D gene: -; clone size: -; V gene: TRBV11-1; J gene: TRBJ2-7
CDR3 DNA: TGTGCCAGCAGCTCTAGCGGTACGAACACCGGGGAGCTGTTTTTT; CDR3 protein: CASSSSGTNTGELFF; D gene: TRBD2; clone size: few; V gene: TRBV11-3; J gene: TRBJ2-2
CDR3 DNA: TGCGCCGTCAGAGACATGAACACTGAAGCTTTCTTT; CDR3 protein: CAVRDMNTEAFF; D gene: -; clone size: -; V gene: TRBV5-1; J gene: TRBJ1-1
CDR3 DNA: TGCAGTGTGCGGGGCAGGGCGGGCTACGAGCAGTACTTC; CDR3 protein: CSVRGRAGYEQYF; D gene: -; clone size: few; V gene: TRBV20-1; J gene: TRBJ2-7
CDR3 DNA: TGTGCCTGCGTAGTCCGGAGCACAGATACGCAGTATTTT; CDR3 protein: CACVVRSTDTQYF; D gene: -; clone size: -; V gene: TRBV30; J gene: TRBJ2-3
CDR3 DNA: TGTGCCAGCAGGGAGGGACAGGGGGCGGAATATGAGCAGTTCTTC; CDR3 protein: CASREGQGAEYEQFF; D gene: TRBD1; clone size: few; V gene: TRBV7-2; J gene: TRBJ2-1
CDR3 DNA: TGTGCCAGCAGTTACAACGGATACGAGCAGTACTTC; CDR3 protein: CASSYNGYEQYF; D gene: -; clone size: few; V gene: TRBV6-2/TRBV6-3; J gene: TRBJ2-7
CDR3 DNA: TGTGCCAGCAGCTTAGAGGAGGCGGGGGCCAACGTCCTGACTTTC; CDR3 protein: CASSLEEAGANVLTF; D gene: -; clone size: few; V gene: TRBV7-8; J gene: TRBJ2-6
CDR3 DNA: TGTGCCAGCAGCTTAATAGCGGGAGTTCATGAGCAGTTCTTC; CDR3 protein: CASSLIAGVHEQFF; D gene: TRBD2; clone size: -; V gene: TRBV7-3; J gene: TRBJ2-1
CDR3 DNA: TGTGCCAGCAGCTTGACCCTCTATGGCTACACCTTC; CDR3 protein: CASSLTLYGYTF; D gene: -; clone size: -; V gene: TRBV11-2; J gene: TRBJ1-2
CDR3 DNA: TGTGCCAGCAGTGGACAGGGGCCAGATACGCAGTATTTT; CDR3 protein: CASSGQGPDTQYF; D gene: TRBD1; clone size: -; V gene: TRBV7-3; J gene: TRBJ2-3
CDR3 DNA: TGTGCCACCAGCAGAGACTTGGGAACAGTGAAATTCTCTGGAAACACCATATATTTT; CDR3 protein: CATSRDLGTVKFSGNTIYF; D gene: -; clone size: few; V gene: TRBV15; J gene: TRBJ1-3
CDR3 DNA: TGTGCCAGCAGCTCCTCGAGGGCCGGGGAGCTGTTTTTT; CDR3 protein: CASSSSRAGELFF; D gene: -; clone size: -; V gene: TRBV7-3; J gene: TRBJ2-2
CDR3 DNA: TGTGCCAGCAGCACCTCCCGCGGGGCCTCAGATACGCAGTATTTT; CDR3 protein: CASSTSRGASDTQYF; D gene: -; clone size: -; V gene: TRBV9; J gene: TRBJ2-3
CDR3 DNA: TGTGCCAGCAGTTTGAACAGGGGTTACTCTGAAGCTTTCTTT; CDR3 protein: CASSLNRGYSEAFF; D gene: TRBD1; clone size: many; V gene: TRBV12-3/TRBV12-4; J gene: TRBJ1-1
CDR3 DNA: TGCGCCAGCAGCCAAGATCTACAGTATTCTAGCACAGATACGCAGTATTTT; CDR3 protein: CASSQDLQYSSTDTQYF; D gene: -; clone size: -; V gene: TRBV4-3; J gene: TRBJ2-3
CDR3 DNA: TGCGCCAGCAGCGTGTCGACCGGGGTGGGGGAGACCCAGTACTTC; CDR3 protein: CASSVSTGVGETQYF; D gene: -; clone size: -; V gene: TRBV5-1; J gene: TRBJ2-5
CDR3 DNA: TGCGCCAGCAGCTTGGGGAGGGTCTCCAGCACAGATACGCAGTATTTT; CDR3 protein: CASSLGRVSSTDTQYF; D gene: -; clone size: -; V gene: TRBV5-1; J gene: TRBJ2-3
CDR3 DNA: TGTGCCACCCCCTTCGGGGGCGAGGGTCACAATGAGCAGTTCTTC; CDR3 protein: CATPFGGEGHNEQFF; D gene: -; clone size: few; V gene: TRBV6-1; J gene: TRBJ2-1
CDR3 DNA: TGCGCCAGCAGCTGGACAGGGTGGGCCTACGAGCAGTACTTC; CDR3 protein: CASSWTGWAYEQYF; D gene: TRBD1; clone size: few; V gene: TRBV5-1; J gene: TRBJ2-7
CDR3 DNA: TGCAGCGTCAAAGGGGGGGCGCGGAGGGAGACCCAGTACTTC; CDR3 protein: CSVKGGARRETQYF; D gene: -; clone size: few; V gene: TRBV29-1; J gene: TRBJ2-5
CDR3 DNA: TGCGCCAGCAGCTTGGATGCGGCCGGGGAGCTGTTTTTT; CDR3 protein: CASSLDAAGELFF; D gene: -; clone size: many; V gene: TRBV5-1; J gene: TRBJ2-2
CDR3 DNA: TGCGCCAGCAGCCCAGAGACTAGCGCATACAATGAGCAGTTCTTC; CDR3 protein: CASSPETSAYNEQFF; D gene: TRBD2; clone size: few; V gene: TRBV4-3; J gene: TRBJ2-1
CDR3 DNA: TGTGCCAGCAGCTCCCGACAGGGCATAAATGAAAAACTGTTTTTT; CDR3 protein: CASSSRQGINEKLFF; D gene: TRBD1; clone size: few; V gene: TRBV7-8; J gene: TRBJ1-4
CDR3 DNA: TGTGCCAGCAGTGAAAACAGGGTCTATGGCTACACCTTC; CDR3 protein: CASSENRVYGYTF; D gene: -; clone size: many; V gene: TRBV2; J gene: TRBJ1-2
CDR3 DNA: TGCGCCAGCAGCCCCGGGCTTAGCCCCTACGAGCAGTACTTC; CDR3 protein: CASSPGLSPYEQYF; D gene: -; clone size: -; V gene: TRBV4-3; J gene: TRBJ2-7
CDR3 DNA: TGTGCCAGCAGTTACTCGGCCGACATGGTGGATACGCAGTATTTT; CDR3 protein: CASSYSADMVDTQYF; D gene: -; clone size: once; V gene: TRBV6-2/TRBV6-3; J gene: TRBJ2-3
CDR3 DNA: TGTGCCAGCAGTACGGGGCCTAACTACGAGCAGTACTTC; CDR3 protein: CASSTGPNYEQYF; D gene: -; clone size: few; V gene: TRBV12-3/TRBV12-4; J gene: TRBJ2-7
CDR3 DNA: TGTGCCAGCAGTTCCACCTGGGCGCGGGAAAACACAGATACGCAGTATTTT; CDR3 protein: CASSSTWARENTDTQYF; D gene: -; clone size: many; V gene: TRBV12-3/TRBV12-4; J gene: TRBJ2-3
CDR3 DNA: TGTGCCAGCAGTCCATCTAGGACAGGGGATATGCTCTTC; CDR3 protein: CASSPSRTGDMLF; D gene: TRBD1; clone size: few; V gene: TRBV7-9; J gene: TRBJ2-1
CDR3 DNA: TGTGCCAGCAGTTACTCGAGACAGGGGGCCTTTAGGGTTGAAGCTTTCTTT; CDR3 protein: CASSYSRQGAFRVEAFF; D gene: TRBD1; clone size: -; V gene: TRBV6-5; J gene: TRBJ1-1
CDR3 DNA: TGTGCCATCAGTGGGCCCGGTCAGCCCCAGCATTTT; CDR3 protein: CAISGPGQPQHF; D gene: -; clone size: -; V gene: TRBV10-3; J gene: TRBJ1-5
CDR3 DNA: TGTGCCAGCAGTGATGACAGGGGAGTAGAAAAACTGTTTTTT; CDR3 protein: CASSDDRGVEKLFF; D gene: TRBD1; clone size: -; V gene: TRBV12-3/TRBV12-4; J gene: TRBJ1-4
CDR3 DNA: TGTGCCACCAGCAGAGATCTGGCGGGGAATCAGCCCCAGCATTTT; CDR3 protein: CATSRDLAGNQPQHF; D gene: -; clone size: few; V gene: TRBV15; J gene: TRBJ1-5